This TCR beta chain was observed in a study of blood T cells in healthy people across ages (dated by TCRdb to the mid-2010s). Regarding the study in general: In model experiments, template switching captured about one uniquely barcoded TCR beta cDNA molecule for every two T cells. Age-related changes in TCR beta repertoire diversity were measured in the study by deep sequencing normalized with unique cDNA molecular identifiers. Donors were grouped into four age groups: young (average roughly 15 years), middle-aged (around 39), aged (around 56) and long-lived (just over 80). To avoid experimental bias, donors of different ages were randomly spread across the sequencing lanes. For two donors (one aged 18 to 30 and one aged 80 or older), the study analyzed two additional independent replicas of 1 million unique cDNA reads from the same blood draw.

Libraries came from 5' RACE. The sample was run on an Illumina HiSeq 2500. A second roughly 7 to 12 cycle PCR used a sample-barcoded 5' primer and a J-beta primer mix. A template-switch 5' adaptor carrying 12 random nucleotides introduced a unique molecular identifier onto each TCR beta cDNA molecule. At least 2.5 million CDR3-containing paired-end reads were obtained from each sample. All of the RNA was converted into first-strand cDNA using the Mint cDNA synthesis kit, with a TRBC-specific oligonucleotide serving as the primer. All cDNA was treated with uracil-DNA glycosylase and then went through a first 18-cycle PCR with the universal primers M1SS and BC2_uni_R. The original pipeline was this. For normalization, 1 million high-quality reads, each with a distinct molecular identifier, were randomly selected from each sample. Instead of being binned into consensus sequences, reads with shared molecular identifiers were discarded. MiTCR, with a Q25 quality threshold and the strictest error-elimination algorithm, was used for CDR3 identification, clonotype clustering and error correction. A nonparametric unseen species model with Euler transformation was used to estimate a lower bound on total TCR beta diversity. TCRdb reanalyzed the raw reads on its own, using fastp at Q25 for trimming and MiXCR for clone calling, and kept in-frame beta chains. Entries are consolidated by CDR3 protein sequence, retaining the most common genes and DNA. Clone size and V and J calls follow TCRdb, not the original study. The table for this sample lists 700,000 to 950,000 distinct CDR3 sequences; roughly 43% of them were counted only once. The ten largest account for around a fifth of the sample.

Study-level results and caveats: Observed TCR beta diversity per million T cells fell roughly linearly with age, and a significant reduction was already apparent by age roughly 41. Estimates of total diversity based on one million sequenced T cells were considered lower bounds and underestimates. The percentage of naive T cells measured by flow cytometry correlated strongly with observed TCR beta diversity. Compared with the aged group, the long-lived group had more naive CD4+ T cells, fewer expanded clones and increased TCR diversity, suggesting age selection. Because the CMV infection status of the donors was unknown, age-related changes in expanded clonotypes may potentially have been confounded. Bulk unsorted PBMC profiling prevented conclusive comparison of naive and antigen-experienced compartments.

CDR1 is given as LGHNA and CDR2 as YSLEER, both from the germline V gene. V is trimmed back by 0 bases and J by 4 bases, and the junction contains 6 bases that no gene match accounts for. Reading from cysteine to phenylalanine, the CDR3 counts 15 amino acids. Only the CDR3 DNA is retained, 45 bases long and in frame from the first base. Donors were roughly 40 systemically healthy Caucasian individuals from Russia aged 6 to 90 years. Roughly 10 milliliters of peripheral blood were drawn from each donor into EDTA-treated Vacutainer tubes. Ficoll-Paque density-gradient centrifugation was used to isolate PBMCs, with at least 7 million per sample. Trizol reagent was used to extract total RNA from PBMCs, with at least 5 micrograms per sample. For every donor, an aliquot of PBMCs went through flow cytometry to measure the percentages of naive CD45RAhigh/CD27high T cells. To note about this clonotype: The antigen it recognizes is unknown. No base qualities exist here, and no much larger clone lies one base off it.

The source of this sequence is a woman in her sixties or seventies in good health. Material: blood. The chain couples TRBV4-3 to TRBJ2-7, and 7 junctional nucleotides match TRBD2. The CDR3: CASSQDLAGEYEQYF. The sequenced DNA is TGCGCCAGCAGCCAAGATCTGGCGGGAGAGTACGAGCAGTACTTC.